The 20 T cell receptor beta chains presented below share a single source sample, sequenced in a study of cytomegalovirus exposure and HLA in healthy donors. A multiplex PCR was run with 60 Vbeta primers and 13 Jbeta primers. This table comes from immunoSEQ multiplex PCR, and its TCRdb copy is limited to in-frame clones, with some not included. This sample's clone table lists 45,000 to 65,000 clones. The specimen was PBMCs. These receptors were obtained from a man aged 18 to 35 in good health and CMV-seropositive.

This chain connects TRBV19 to TRBJ2-2, with D uncertain. V lost 4 bases to trimming and J lost 5 bases, with 8 bases between them. CDR1 LNHDA and CDR2 SQIVND come from the germline V gene (reference sequence). The CDR3 runs 13 residues. CDR3 residues: CASSTSGTGELFF. In nucleotides, the CDR3 is TGTGCCAGTAGTACCTCCGGGACCGGGGAGCTGTTTTTT.

The rearrangement uses TRBV5-1 and TRBJ2-7; TRBD2 matches 10 bases. The length of the CDR3 is 14 residues. V shed 6 bases, J shed 2 bases, and the junction held 5 bases outside the gene matches. Germline V gene lookup returns CDR1 SGHRS and CDR2 YFSETQ. DNA for the CDR3: TGCGCCAGCACCGTGGGGACTAGCGCCTACGAGCAGTACTTC. Translated: CASTVGTSAYEQYF.

The gene calls are TRBV10-3 and TRBJ2-1, with D tentatively TRBD1 (6 bases). This CDR3 has 13 amino acids. Trimming removed 6 bases from V and 3 bases from J, with 9 bases in between. Germline values: CDR1 ENHRY, CDR2 SYGVKD. The CDR3, as DNA: TGTGCCATCAGCACAGGGAGCTACAATGAGCAGTTCTTC. This encodes CAISTGSYNEQFF.

The chain has TRBV27 and TRBJ1-1, with TRBD1 as a possible D gene (5 bases). This CDR3 comprises 14 residues. V lost 2 bases to trimming and J lost 5 bases, with 12 bases between them. Per germline, CDR1 MNHEY and CDR2 SMNVEV (reference sequence). In DNA, the CDR3 is TGTGCCAGCAGTTTACAGGGCGTGTTGACTGAAGCTTTCTTT. This gives the protein CASSLQGVLTEAFF.

According to its frequency, this clone is medium-sized. The V gene is TRBV4-2, the J gene TRBJ2-7; weak D call: TRBD2 (5 bases). Germline CDR1 reads LGHNA; CDR2 reads YNFKEQ. The CDR3 has 15 amino acids. The V end lost 0 bases, the J end lost 4 bases, and 13 bases lay between the germline ends. The CDR3 reads CASSQEIGRGYEQYF. As DNA, the CDR3 is TGTGCCAGCAGCCAAGAAATAGGGAGAGGGTACGAGCAGTACTTC.

The V call is TRBV7-9, the J call TRBJ2-7; 7 bases are shared with TRBD1. Looked up from germline, CDR1 is SEHNR and CDR2 is FQNEAQ (reference sequence). This CDR3 is 13 amino acids long. Trimming cost V 3 bases and J 3 bases; bases outside gene matches: 2. The CDR3 spells CASSLRQGYEQYF. DNA for the CDR3: TGTGCCAGCAGCTTGAGACAGGGCTACGAGCAGTACTTC.

This rearrangement joins TRBV11-2 to TRBJ2-2; D possibly corresponds to TRBD2 (7 bases). Trimming took off 5 bases at V and 1 base at J, with 14 bases between the two ends. CDR1 and CDR2 (germline): SGHAT, FQNNGV. The CDR3 is made up of 16 amino acids. The CDR3 region has the DNA TGTGCCAGCAGCCCCACAAGGGGGGGGAACACCGGGGAGCTGTTTTTT. It codes for CASSPTRGGNTGELFF.

The chain employs TRBV5-4 and TRBJ2-1, with 8 positions matching TRBD1. Per the germline V gene, CDR1 is SGHNT and CDR2 is YYREEE (reference sequence). With V trimmed by 0 bases and J by 4 bases, 6 bases remained unmatched. The CDR3 loop spans 16 amino acids. The CDR3, as DNA: TGTGCCAGCAGCTTGGCCGCTTACAGGGGGTACAATGAGCAGTTCTTC. It translates to CASSLAAYRGYNEQFF.

The chain joins TRBV9 to TRBJ1-3; D possibly corresponds to TRBD1 (6 bases). The CDR3 is 14 amino acids. CDR1 and CDR2 from the germline V gene are SGDLS and YYNGEE. Deletions cut 3 bases from V and 2 bases from J, with 9 bases between. The CDR3, as DNA: TGTGCCAGCAGCGCGGGGACAACTGGAAACACCATATATTTT. Residues: CASSAGTTGNTIYF.

V and J are TRBV15 and TRBJ2-1; weak D call: TRBD2 (5 bases). The CDR3 contains 14 residues. The V end lost 3 bases, the J end lost 7 bases, and 13 bases lay between the germline ends. Germline V lookup: CDR1 LNHNV, CDR2 YYDKDF (reference sequence). In nucleotides, the CDR3 is TGTGCCACCAGCAGCCCAGTAACGGGGAATGAGCAGTTCTTC. Translated, it gives CATSSPVTGNEQFF.

The V call is TRBV28, the J call TRBJ1-3; maybe TRBD1 (6 bases). The CDR3 runs to 14 residues. With 5 bases removed from V and 9 bases from J, the gap between germline ends came to 17 bases. CDR1 is MDHEN and CDR2 is SYDVKM in the germline V gene. The CDR3, as DNA: TGTGCCAGCAGTCACGACGGGACACGGGGCACCATATATTTT. Translating it yields CASSHDGTRGTIYF.

Turning to this clone: One end of the junction is discordant with germline, which a read error may explain. The chain uses TRBV7-2 and TRBJ2-7; 12 positions agree with TRBD2. This CDR3 is built from 14 residues. Germline V gene lookup returns CDR1 SGHTA and CDR2 FQGNSA. CDR3 sequence reads: CASSLAGGPYEQYF. DNA of the CDR3: TGTGCCAGCAGCCTAGCGGGAGGGCCGTACGAGCAGTACTTC.

V gene TRBV30 combines with J gene TRBJ1-6, with TRBD1 identical over 7 bases. V lost 2 bases to trimming and J lost 9 bases; unmatched junction nucleotides: 7. This CDR3 spans 14 amino acids. The V gene's germline CDR1 is GTSNPN and CDR2 SVGIG (reference sequence). The CDR3 sequence: CAWSPDRAGSPLHF. Here the CDR3 DNA reads TGTGCCTGGAGTCCCGACAGGGCGGGTTCACCCCTCCACTTT.

The chain has TRBV5-1 and TRBJ2-2; 9 bases agree with TRBD2. CDR3 length: 15 residues. From germline, CDR1 is SGHRS and CDR2 YFSETQ. The V and J ends lost 9 bases and 8 bases, in that order; junction bases with no gene match: 14. CDR3 nucleotide sequence: TGCGCCACCACAGCGGGAGGAAATAATGTGGGGGAGCTGTTTTTT. This codes for CATTAGGNNVGELFF.

The rearrangement uses TRBV30 and TRBJ1-4; D may be TRBD1 (5 bases). Trimming removed 4 bases at V and 4 bases at J, with 13 bases between. The CDR3 contains 14 residues. The germline gives CDR1 GTSNPN, CDR2 SVGIG (reference sequence). CDR3 bases: TGTGCCTGGACCCCGGGGGGGATTAATGAAAAACTGTTTTTT. The encoded protein is CAWTPGGINEKLFF.

J is TRBJ2-7 and V is TRBV5-1, with a weak D call TRBD1 (6 bases). The V and J ends lost 0 bases and 5 bases respectively, with 15 bases between them. The CDR3 has 15 residues. The germline gives CDR1 SGHRS, CDR2 YFSETQ. The CDR3 DNA reads as TGCGCCAGCAGCTTGGGCCAGGGGCCGCTCCACGAGCAGTACTTC. This translates into CASSLGQGPLHEQYF.

This rearrangement joins TRBV5-1 to TRBJ2-7; no clear D gene. CDR1 is SGHRS, CDR2 YFSETQ, per germline. CDR3 length: 14 residues. V lost 0 bases, J lost 5 bases, and 12 bases lay in between. The CDR3 loop is CASSLAAGLDEQYF. CDR3 sequence (DNA): TGCGCCAGCAGCTTGGCTGCTGGCCTTGACGAGCAGTACTTC.

J is TRBJ2-7 and V is TRBV6-5; weak D call: TRBD2 (5 bases). The germline V gene has CDR1 MNHEY and CDR2 SVGAGI. This CDR3 spans 14 amino acids. V lost 5 bases and J lost 0, with 11 bases in between. CDR3 protein: CASSPTRSSYEQYF. The CDR3 region has the DNA TGTGCCAGCAGTCCCACTAGGAGCTCCTACGAGCAGTACTTC.

This CDR3 reads CASSSAEVHEQYF. The CDR3 DNA is TGTGCCAGCAGTTCCGCGGAGGTCCACGAGCAGTACTTC. The chain joins TRBV27 to TRBJ2-7; the D gene is possibly TRBD2 (5 bases). This CDR3 comprises 13 residues. Germline V CDR1 and CDR2: MNHEY, SMNVEV (reference sequence). Trimming took 4 bases from V and 5 from J, leaving 12 bases between them.

V is TRBV4-1 and J is TRBJ2-7; D may be TRBD1 (5 bases). V was pared by 1 base and J by 1 base, with 20 bases between. CDR1 is MGHRA and CDR2 is YSYEKL in the germline V gene. The CDR3 is 18 amino acids. CDR3 nucleotides: TGCGCCAGCAGCCAAGGTCCCAAGGCGGCCAGGGCGTCCTACGAGCAGTACTTC. This encodes CASSQGPKAARASYEQYF.